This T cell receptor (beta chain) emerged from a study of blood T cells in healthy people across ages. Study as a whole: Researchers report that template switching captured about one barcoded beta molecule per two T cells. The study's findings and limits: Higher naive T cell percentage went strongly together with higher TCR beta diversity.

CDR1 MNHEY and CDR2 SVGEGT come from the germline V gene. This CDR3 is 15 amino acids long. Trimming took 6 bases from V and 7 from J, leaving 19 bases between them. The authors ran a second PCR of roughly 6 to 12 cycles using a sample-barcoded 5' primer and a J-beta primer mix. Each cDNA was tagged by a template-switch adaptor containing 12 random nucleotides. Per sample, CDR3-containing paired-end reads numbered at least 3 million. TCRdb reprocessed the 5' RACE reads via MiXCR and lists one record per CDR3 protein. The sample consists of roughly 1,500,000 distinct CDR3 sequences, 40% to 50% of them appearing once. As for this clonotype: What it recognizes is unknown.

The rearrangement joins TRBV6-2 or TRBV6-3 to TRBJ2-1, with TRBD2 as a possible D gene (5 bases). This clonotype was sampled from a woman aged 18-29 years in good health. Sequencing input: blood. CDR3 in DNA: TGTGCCAGCAGCTCCACTAGACGGCGGATAAATGAGCAGTTCTTC. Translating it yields CASSSTRRRINEQFF.